This T cell receptor (beta chain) was sequenced in a study of shared clonotypes between healthy human individuals. Study-wide context: The donors, two women and a few men, were aged 18 to 49. CD4 naive and memory got three plates each, CD8 naive two, CD8 memory one.

With regard to this clone: Its antigen is unidentified.

Sequencing was performed with immunoSEQ multiplex PCR; in TCRdb, only in-frame clones are kept and a portion is missing. The sample has about 580,000 clones, roughly 98% seen once. Study results and limitations: Researchers found naive subsets generally carried larger estimated richness than memory subsets.

V was cut by 2 bases and J by 0 bases, with 11 bases left in between. CDR1 and CDR2 from the germline V gene are SQVTM and ANQGSEA. The CDR3 has 14 residues. Terminally differentiated effector memory CD45RA+ cells were left out of the naive CD8 fraction, which was CD45RO-negative and positively selected for CCR7. The V and J genes are TRBV29-1 and TRBJ2-7; D might be TRBD1 (6 bases). The clonotype was recovered from a man aged 30 to 39 in good health. The sequenced sample was naive CD8+ T cells sorted from blood. Written as DNA, the CDR3 is TGCAGCGTTGAAAACAGGGATCTCTCCTACGAGCAGTACTTC. This sequence encodes CSVENRDLSYEQYF.